These T cell receptor beta chains were read from a single sample in a study of cytomegalovirus exposure and HLA in healthy donors. Using immunoSEQ multiplex PCR, the repertoire was profiled, and TCRdb retains in-frame clones only, with some absent. The table lists roughly 220,000 clones. Input material: PBMCs. Receptor source: a girl aged 2-15 years in good health and CMV-seropositive. CDR3s include the opening cysteine and the closing phenylalanine or tryptophan. Each record gives: J gene, D gene, V gene, CDR3 protein, CDR3 DNA. The D gene is left open where the match is weak.

j_call: TRBJ1-2; d_call: TRBD1; v_call: TRBV6-1; cdr3_aa: CASRDRQGPGYTF; cdr3_nt: TGTGCCAGCAGGGACCGACAGGGGCCGGGCTACACCTTC
j_call: TRBJ2-7; d_call: NA; v_call: TRBV5-1; cdr3_aa: CASSLVMGTSSYEQYF; cdr3_nt: TGCGCCAGCAGCTTGGTTATGGGCACGAGCTCCTACGAGCAGTACTTC
j_call: TRBJ1-4; d_call: NA; v_call: TRBV5-5; cdr3_aa: CASSQGFVGEKLFF; cdr3_nt: TGTGCCAGCAGCCAGGGGTTTGTTGGTGAAAAACTGTTTTTT
j_call: TRBJ1-2; d_call: TRBD1; v_call: TRBV5-4; cdr3_aa: CASSRRDSLNYGYTF; cdr3_nt: TGTGCCAGCAGCCGCCGGGACAGCCTTAACTATGGCTACACCTTC
j_call: TRBJ2-3; d_call: NA; v_call: TRBV28; cdr3_aa: CASTAAPRPDTQYF; cdr3_nt: TGTGCCAGCACCGCTGCCCCTAGGCCAGATACGCAGTATTTT
j_call: TRBJ1-1; d_call: NA; v_call: TRBV5-1; cdr3_aa: CASIDLSGSTEAFF; cdr3_nt: TGCGCCAGCATCGATCTCTCAGGGTCCACTGAAGCTTTCTTT
j_call: TRBJ2-5; d_call: TRBD2; v_call: TRBV9; cdr3_aa: CASSPQREWRETQYF; cdr3_nt: TGTGCCAGCAGCCCTCAGCGGGAGTGGCGAGAGACCCAGTACTTC
j_call: TRBJ2-3; d_call: NA; v_call: TRBV10-1; cdr3_aa: CASSAAGGADTQYF; cdr3_nt: TGCGCCAGCAGTGCCGCCGGGGGTGCAGATACGCAGTATTTT
j_call: TRBJ1-4; d_call: NA; v_call: TRBV6-1; cdr3_aa: CASSERRLNEKLFF; cdr3_nt: TGTGCCAGCAGTGAAAGGCGGCTTAATGAAAAACTGTTTTTT
j_call: TRBJ1-1; d_call: TRBD1; v_call: TRBV19; cdr3_aa: CASTLGQVNTEAFF; cdr3_nt: TGTGCCAGTACTCTGGGACAGGTGAACACTGAAGCTTTCTTT
j_call: TRBJ2-7; d_call: NA; v_call: TRBV28; cdr3_aa: CASQGRDEQYF; cdr3_nt: TGTGCCAGCCAGGGCAGGGACGAGCAGTACTTC
j_call: TRBJ2-2; d_call: TRBD2; v_call: TRBV19; cdr3_aa: CASSPGLVAGELFF; cdr3_nt: TGTGCCAGTAGTCCAGGACTAGTAGCCGGGGAGCTGTTTTTT
j_call: TRBJ1-1; d_call: NA; v_call: TRBV6-1; cdr3_aa: CASSSRVREAFF; cdr3_nt: TGTGCCAGCAGCTCCAGGGTCAGGGAAGCTTTCTTT
j_call: TRBJ1-2; d_call: NA; v_call: TRBV28; cdr3_aa: CASRIGGDYGYTF; cdr3_nt: TGTGCCAGCAGGATAGGGGGGGACTATGGCTACACCTTC
j_call: TRBJ1-4; d_call: NA; v_call: TRBV28; cdr3_aa: CASSLRGQGNGPNEKLFF; cdr3_nt: TGTGCCAGCAGTTTAAGGGGTCAGGGGAACGGCCCGAATGAAAAACTGTTTTTT
j_call: TRBJ1-1; d_call: NA; v_call: TRBV6-5; cdr3_aa: CASSYSEGSTEAFF; cdr3_nt: TGTGCCAGCAGTTACTCGGAGGGGAGCACTGAAGCTTTCTTT
j_call: TRBJ2-1; d_call: NA; v_call: TRBV15; cdr3_aa: CATSRYNEQFF; cdr3_nt: TGTGCCACCAGCCGCTACAATGAGCAGTTCTTC
j_call: TRBJ2-5; d_call: TRBD2; v_call: TRBV5-1; cdr3_aa: CASSSGGDGETQYF; cdr3_nt: TGCGCCAGCAGCTCGGGGGGGGACGGAGAGACCCAGTACTTC
j_call: TRBJ2-3; d_call: TRBD2; v_call: TRBV19; cdr3_aa: CASTSGLNTQYF; cdr3_nt: TGTGCCAGTACTAGCGGACTTAATACGCAGTATTTT
j_call: TRBJ1-3; d_call: NA; v_call: TRBV19; cdr3_aa: CASSPRSSGNTIYF; cdr3_nt: TGTGCCAGTAGTCCCAGGTCCTCTGGAAACACCATATATTTT
j_call: TRBJ1-4; d_call: TRBD1; v_call: TRBV4-1; cdr3_aa: CASSPTGPNEKLFF; cdr3_nt: TGCGCCAGCAGCCCGACAGGGCCAAATGAAAAACTGTTTTTT
j_call: TRBJ1-5; d_call: NA; v_call: TRBV28; cdr3_aa: CASSFEQGNQPQHF; cdr3_nt: TGTGCCAGCAGTTTCGAACAGGGAAATCAGCCCCAGCATTTT
j_call: TRBJ1-1; d_call: NA; v_call: TRBV5-1; cdr3_aa: CASSNREAVLNTEAFF; cdr3_nt: TGCGCCAGCAGTAACAGGGAAGCGGTCCTGAACACTGAAGCTTTCTTT
j_call: TRBJ1-2; d_call: NA; v_call: TRBV5-1; cdr3_aa: CASSSRYGYTF; cdr3_nt: TGCGCCAGCAGCTCCCGCTATGGCTACACCTTC
j_call: TRBJ2-7; d_call: TRBD2; v_call: TRBV19; cdr3_aa: CASSMRLAGASYEQYF; cdr3_nt: TGTGCCAGTAGTATGCGACTAGCGGGGGCCTCCTACGAGCAGTACTTC
j_call: TRBJ2-3; d_call: TRBD2; v_call: TRBV27; cdr3_aa: CASSYHGTSGRTDTQYF; cdr3_nt: TGTGCCAGCAGTTACCATGGGACTAGCGGGAGAACAGATACGCAGTATTTT
j_call: TRBJ2-7; d_call: NA; v_call: TRBV27; cdr3_aa: CASTHGTIGNEQYF; cdr3_nt: TGTGCCAGCACCCATGGGACAATTGGTAACGAGCAGTACTTC
j_call: TRBJ2-1; d_call: TRBD2; v_call: TRBV9; cdr3_aa: CASSVDPSGRRSYNEQFF; cdr3_nt: TGTGCCAGCAGCGTAGATCCTAGCGGGAGAAGGTCCTACAATGAGCAGTTCTTC
j_call: TRBJ2-5; d_call: TRBD2; v_call: TRBV6-5; cdr3_aa: CASSPWTSKGETQYF; cdr3_nt: TGTGCCAGCAGTCCTTGGACTAGCAAGGGAGAGACCCAGTACTTC
j_call: TRBJ1-1; d_call: NA; v_call: TRBV18; cdr3_aa: CASSGSEDTEAFF; cdr3_nt: TGTGCCAGCTCAGGGTCAGAGGACACTGAAGCTTTCTTT
j_call: TRBJ1-1; d_call: TRBD1; v_call: TRBV27; cdr3_aa: CASGQEITEAFF; cdr3_nt: TGTGCCAGCGGACAGGAAATCACTGAAGCTTTCTTT
j_call: TRBJ2-3; d_call: TRBD2; v_call: TRBV28; cdr3_aa: CASGKPGLVQYF; cdr3_nt: TGTGCCAGCGGAAAGCCGGGACTAGTCCAGTATTTT
j_call: TRBJ2-3; d_call: NA; v_call: TRBV7-8; cdr3_aa: CASSLPGGGRLIRTDTQYF; cdr3_nt: TGTGCCAGCAGCTTACCTGGGGGCGGGAGATTGATTCGCACAGATACGCAGTATTTT
j_call: TRBJ2-7; d_call: NA; v_call: TRBV2; cdr3_aa: CASSDRGSRVNEQYF; cdr3_nt: TGTGCCAGCAGTGATCGGGGGTCTCGAGTCAACGAGCAGTACTTC
j_call: TRBJ2-5; d_call: TRBD2; v_call: TRBV5-1; cdr3_aa: CASSLAPGGEETQYF; cdr3_nt: TGCGCCAGCAGCTTGGCCCCTGGGGGGGAAGAGACCCAGTACTTC
j_call: TRBJ1-1; d_call: NA; v_call: TRBV29-1; cdr3_aa: CSVVKGVMSEAFF; cdr3_nt: TGCAGCGTTGTCAAGGGGGTGATGTCTGAAGCTTTCTTT
j_call: TRBJ1-3; d_call: NA; v_call: TRBV15; cdr3_aa: CATSRQNRVGPGNTIYF; cdr3_nt: TGTGCCACCAGCAGACAAAACAGGGTCGGCCCGGGAAACACCATATATTTT
j_call: TRBJ2-7; d_call: TRBD1; v_call: TRBV28; cdr3_aa: CASSDHQGVYEQYF; cdr3_nt: TGTGCCAGCAGTGACCATCAGGGGGTCTACGAGCAGTACTTC
j_call: TRBJ1-1; d_call: NA; v_call: TRBV19; cdr3_aa: CASSPQGGVNTEAFF; cdr3_nt: TGTGCCAGTAGCCCACAGGGTGGGGTGAACACTGAAGCTTTCTTT
j_call: TRBJ2-7; d_call: TRBD1; v_call: TRBV27; cdr3_aa: CASSPLTGTGSHEQYF; cdr3_nt: TGTGCCAGCAGCCCTCTCACCGGGACAGGGTCCCACGAGCAGTACTTC
j_call: TRBJ2-7; d_call: TRBD2; v_call: TRBV19; cdr3_aa: CASRVSGTLSYEQYF; cdr3_nt: TGTGCCAGTAGGGTTAGCGGGACCTTATCCTACGAGCAGTACTTC
j_call: TRBJ2-5; d_call: TRBD1; v_call: TRBV4-1; cdr3_aa: CASSQEDRGTKETQYF; cdr3_nt: TGCGCCAGCAGCCAAGAGGACAGGGGAACAAAAGAGACCCAGTACTTC
j_call: TRBJ2-3; d_call: NA; v_call: TRBV27; cdr3_aa: CASSLSFGLTDTQYF; cdr3_nt: TGTGCCAGCAGTTTATCTTTCGGGTTGACAGATACGCAGTATTTT
j_call: TRBJ1-2; d_call: TRBD1; v_call: TRBV4-1; cdr3_aa: CASSQPGQGYGYTF; cdr3_nt: TGCGCCAGCAGCCAGCCGGGACAGGGGTATGGCTACACCTTC
j_call: TRBJ2-7; d_call: NA; v_call: TRBV2; cdr3_aa: CASSLEARTSYEQYF; cdr3_nt: TGTGCCAGCAGTCTAGAGGCCAGAACCTCCTACGAGCAGTACTTC
j_call: TRBJ1-2; d_call: NA; v_call: TRBV11-2; cdr3_aa: CASSLLGGDYTF; cdr3_nt: TGTGCCAGCAGCTTGCTCGGCGGGGACTACACCTTC
j_call: TRBJ2-7; d_call: TRBD1; v_call: TRBV19; cdr3_aa: CASSNQPGTGGENEQYF; cdr3_nt: TGTGCCTCCTCGAACCAGCCCGGGACAGGGGGTGAAAACGAGCAGTACTTC
j_call: TRBJ2-3; d_call: TRBD2; v_call: TRBV10-1; cdr3_aa: CASSDRLAGHTDTQYF; cdr3_nt: TGCGCCAGCAGTGATCGACTAGCGGGACACACAGATACGCAGTATTTT
j_call: TRBJ2-6; d_call: NA; v_call: TRBV19; cdr3_aa: CASRQGTGANVLTF; cdr3_nt: TGTGCCAGCCGGCAGGGGACGGGGGCCAACGTCCTGACTTTC
j_call: TRBJ1-5; d_call: NA; v_call: TRBV19; cdr3_aa: CASSRAGFNQPQHF; cdr3_nt: TGTGCCAGTAGTAGGGCAGGGTTCAATCAGCCCCAGCATTTT
j_call: TRBJ2-3; d_call: TRBD2; v_call: TRBV5-1; cdr3_aa: CASRNGRGSDTQYF; cdr3_nt: TGCGCCAGCAGAAACGGGAGGGGTTCAGATACGCAGTATTTT
j_call: TRBJ2-1; d_call: TRBD2; v_call: TRBV9; cdr3_aa: CASSVDPLAGLSNEQFF; cdr3_nt: TGTGCCAGCAGCGTAGACCCCCTAGCGGGTCTATCCAATGAGCAGTTCTTC
j_call: TRBJ1-4; d_call: NA; v_call: TRBV27; cdr3_aa: CASSSGQSGEKLFF; cdr3_nt: TGTGCCAGCAGCTCTGGCCAGTCGGGGGAAAAACTGTTTTTT
j_call: TRBJ2-7; d_call: TRBD2; v_call: TRBV29-1; cdr3_aa: CSVGGRQGIYEQYF; cdr3_nt: TGCAGCGTCGGCGGGAGGCAGGGGATCTACGAGCAGTACTTC
j_call: TRBJ1-1; d_call: NA; v_call: TRBV28; cdr3_aa: CASSFYRSNTEAFF; cdr3_nt: TGTGCCAGCAGTTTCTACAGATCGAACACTGAAGCTTTCTTT